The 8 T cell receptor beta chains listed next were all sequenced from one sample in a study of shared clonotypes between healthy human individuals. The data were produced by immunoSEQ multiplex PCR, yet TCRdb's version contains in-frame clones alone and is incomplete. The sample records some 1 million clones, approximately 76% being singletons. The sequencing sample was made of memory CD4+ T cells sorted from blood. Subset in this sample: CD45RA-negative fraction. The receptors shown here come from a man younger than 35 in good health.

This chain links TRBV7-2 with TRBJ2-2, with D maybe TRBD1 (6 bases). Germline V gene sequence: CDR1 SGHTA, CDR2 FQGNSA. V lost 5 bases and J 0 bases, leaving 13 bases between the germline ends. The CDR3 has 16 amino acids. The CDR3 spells CASSTRQVSNTGELFF. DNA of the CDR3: TGTGCCAGCAGCACGCGACAGGTATCGAACACCGGGGAGCTGTTTTTT.

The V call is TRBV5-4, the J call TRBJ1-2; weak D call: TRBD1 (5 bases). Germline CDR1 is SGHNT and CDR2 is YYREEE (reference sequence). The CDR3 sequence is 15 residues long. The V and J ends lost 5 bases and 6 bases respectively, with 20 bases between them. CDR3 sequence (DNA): TGTGCCAGCAGAACCGGGACGGGAAACAGCAATGGCTACACCTTC. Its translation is CASRTGTGNSNGYTF.

CDR3 sequence: CASSLVPTGALGGYTF. In nucleotides, the CDR3 is TGTGCCAGCAGCTTGGTCCCTACGGGCGCTTTGGGTGGCTACACCTTC. The chain couples TRBV5-5 to TRBJ1-2, with unresolved D. CDR3 size: 16 residues. In germline, CDR1 is SGHKS, CDR2 YYEKEE (reference sequence). V gave up 0 bases and J gave up 7 bases, with 19 bases separating them.

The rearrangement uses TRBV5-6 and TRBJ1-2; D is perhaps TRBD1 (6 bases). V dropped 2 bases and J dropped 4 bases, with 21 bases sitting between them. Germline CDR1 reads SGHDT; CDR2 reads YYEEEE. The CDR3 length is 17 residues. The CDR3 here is CASSFSSSRGLSYGYTF. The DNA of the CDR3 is TGTGCCAGCAGCTTTAGTTCTTCTCGGGGGCTTTCCTATGGCTACACCTTC.

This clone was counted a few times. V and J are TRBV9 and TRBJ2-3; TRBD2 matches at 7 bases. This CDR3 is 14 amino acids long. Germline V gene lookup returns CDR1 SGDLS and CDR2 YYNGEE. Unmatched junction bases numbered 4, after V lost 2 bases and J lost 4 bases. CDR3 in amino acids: CASSVGGMADTQYF. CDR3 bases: TGTGCCAGCAGCGTGGGAGGGATGGCAGATACGCAGTATTTT.

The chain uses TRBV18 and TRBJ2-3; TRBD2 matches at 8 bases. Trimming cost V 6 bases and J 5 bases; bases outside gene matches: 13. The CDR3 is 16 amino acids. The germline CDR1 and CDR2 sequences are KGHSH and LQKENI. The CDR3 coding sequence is TGTGCCAGCTCCCTTGAAAGCGGGAGTAGAGGAGATACGCAGTATTTT. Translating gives CASSLESGSRGDTQYF.

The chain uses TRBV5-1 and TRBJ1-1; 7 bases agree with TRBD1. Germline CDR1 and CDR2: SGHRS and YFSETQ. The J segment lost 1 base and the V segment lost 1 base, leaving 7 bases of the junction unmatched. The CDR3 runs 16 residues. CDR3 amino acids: CASSLIGGAGNTEAFF. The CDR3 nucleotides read TGCGCCAGCAGCTTGATAGGGGGCGCTGGGAACACTGAAGCTTTCTTT.

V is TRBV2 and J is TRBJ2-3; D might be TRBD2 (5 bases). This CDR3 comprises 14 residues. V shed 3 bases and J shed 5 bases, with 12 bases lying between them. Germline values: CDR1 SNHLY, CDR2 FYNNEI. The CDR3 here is CASSDFGERDTQYF. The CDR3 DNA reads TGTGCCAGCAGTGATTTCGGGGAAAGAGATACGCAGTATTTT.